This section outlines one T cell receptor (beta chain) sequence together with its context. This sample stems from a study of T-cell reconstitution after alpha-beta-depleted transplantation in children. The germline gives CDR1 SGHVS, CDR2 FQNEAQ. This CDR3 region has 14 residues. V dropped 2 bases and J dropped 2 bases, with 10 bases sitting between them. Researchers prepared the TCRbeta library using unique molecular identifiers, the study reports. One entry per CDR3 protein, called by TCRdb with MiXCR from the PCR reads. The table has some 350,000 distinct CDR3 sequences, about 9.3% seen once. The chain carries TRBV7-8 and TRBJ2-7, with unresolved D. The source is a human donor who donated a stem cell graft to a child with acute lymphoblastic leukemia. Sample: PBMCs from the stem cell graft donor, taken from the stem cell graft. The CDR3 sequence: CASSLLNSPYEQYF. CDR3 in DNA: TGTGCCAGCAGCTTACTCAACTCGCCCTACGAGCAGTACTTC.